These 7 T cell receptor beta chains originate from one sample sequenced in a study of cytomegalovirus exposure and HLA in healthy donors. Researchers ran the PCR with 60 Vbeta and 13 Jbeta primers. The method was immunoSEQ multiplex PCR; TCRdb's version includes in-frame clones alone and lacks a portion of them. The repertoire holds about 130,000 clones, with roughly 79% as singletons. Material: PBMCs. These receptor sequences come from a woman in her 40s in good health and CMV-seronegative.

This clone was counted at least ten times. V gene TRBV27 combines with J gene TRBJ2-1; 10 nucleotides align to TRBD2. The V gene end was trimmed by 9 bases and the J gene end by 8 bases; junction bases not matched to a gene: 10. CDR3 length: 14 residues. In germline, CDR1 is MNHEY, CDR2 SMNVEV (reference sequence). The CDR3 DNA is TGTGCCAGTTCCCCCGGGACTAGCGCATATGAGCAGTTCTTC. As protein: CASSPGTSAYEQFF.

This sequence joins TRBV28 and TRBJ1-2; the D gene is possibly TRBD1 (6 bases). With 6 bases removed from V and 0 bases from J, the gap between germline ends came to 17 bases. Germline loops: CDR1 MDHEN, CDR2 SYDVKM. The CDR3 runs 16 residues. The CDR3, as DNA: TGTGCCAGCAGGTCCTTCCTCAGGGGCACTAACTATGGCTACACCTTC. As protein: CASRSFLRGTNYGYTF.

The CDR3 sequence is CASSDYRGKGLFF. The CDR3 nucleotides are TGTGCCAGCAGCGACTACAGGGGAAAGGGGCTGTTTTTT. This chain joins TRBV9 and TRBJ2-2, with 7 positions matching TRBD1. Per germline, CDR1 SGDLS and CDR2 YYNGEE. This CDR3 comprises 13 residues. J gave up 13 bases and V 3 bases, and 9 bases lay outside the gene matches.

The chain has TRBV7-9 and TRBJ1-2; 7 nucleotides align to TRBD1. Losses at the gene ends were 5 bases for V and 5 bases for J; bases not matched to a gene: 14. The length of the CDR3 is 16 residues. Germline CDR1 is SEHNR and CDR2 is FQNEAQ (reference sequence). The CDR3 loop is CASSHPRQGDWYGYTF. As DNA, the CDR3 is TGTGCCAGCAGCCACCCGCGACAGGGAGATTGGTATGGCTACACCTTC.

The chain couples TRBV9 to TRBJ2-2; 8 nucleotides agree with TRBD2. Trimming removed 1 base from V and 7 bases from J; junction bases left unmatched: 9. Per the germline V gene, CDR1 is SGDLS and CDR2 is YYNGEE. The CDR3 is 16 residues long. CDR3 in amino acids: CASSVREGSLIGELFF. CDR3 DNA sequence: TGTGCCAGCAGCGTACGGGAGGGGAGTCTGATCGGGGAGCTGTTTTTT.

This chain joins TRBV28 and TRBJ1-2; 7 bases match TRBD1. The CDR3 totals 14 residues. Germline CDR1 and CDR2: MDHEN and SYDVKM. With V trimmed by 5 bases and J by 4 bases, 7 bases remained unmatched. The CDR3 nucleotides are TGTGCCAGCAGTCTCCTGGACAGGTTCTATGGCTACACCTTC. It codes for CASSLLDRFYGYTF.

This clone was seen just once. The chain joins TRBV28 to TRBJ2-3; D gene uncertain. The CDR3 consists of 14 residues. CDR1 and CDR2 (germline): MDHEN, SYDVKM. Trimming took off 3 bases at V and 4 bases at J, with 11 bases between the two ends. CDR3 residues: CASSFRTVSDTQYF. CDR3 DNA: TGTGCCAGCAGTTTTAGAACGGTGTCAGATACGCAGTATTTT.